These 16 T cell receptor beta chains were all obtained from the same sample, sequenced in a study of T cell responses to AZD1222 COVID-19 vaccine. Clones were read by immunoSEQ multiplex PCR, and TCRdb kept only the in-frame ones, dropping some. The sample records nearly 35,000 clones, around 86% being singletons. The sequencing here drew on peripheral blood, taken 28 days after the second AZD1222 dose. Every receptor here comes from an adult who received the AZD1222 COVID-19 vaccine.

The chain recombines TRBV5-1 with TRBJ2-3; 13 bases are a match to TRBD2. The CDR3 contains 15 residues. Unmatched junction bases numbered 2, after V lost 4 bases and J lost 3 bases. In germline, CDR1 is SGHRS, CDR2 YFSETQ. The CDR3 protein is CASSRTSGSTDTQYF. CDR3 nucleotide sequence: TGCGCCAGCAGCCGGACTAGCGGGAGTACAGATACGCAGTATTTT.

The chain recombines TRBV6-6 with TRBJ1-6; weak D call: TRBD1 (5 bases). V shed 2 bases and J shed 5 bases, with 10 bases lying between them. The length of the CDR3 is 15 residues. Germline V CDR1 and CDR2: MNHNY, SVGAGI (reference sequence). The CDR3 bases are TGTGCCAGCAGTTACGAGGGGACTAATAATTCACCCCTCCACTTT. Translating it yields CASSYEGTNNSPLHF.

The V and J genes are TRBV29-1 and TRBJ2-1, with TRBD2 matching over 8 bases. CDR1 is SQVTM, CDR2 ANQGSEA, per germline. CDR3 length: 14 amino acids. The junction had 6 bases not matched to a gene; V was cut back by 6 bases and J by 2 bases. CDR3 sequence: CSVWLAGTYNEQFF. CDR3 sequence (DNA): TGCAGCGTGTGGTTAGCGGGAACCTACAATGAGCAGTTCTTC.

In its sample, this clone was seen once. The V and J genes are TRBV18 and TRBJ1-3, with 9 bases matching TRBD1. Trimming took 5 bases from V and 8 from J; bases not matched to a gene: 7. The germline CDR1 and CDR2 sequences are KGHSH and LQKENI. CDR3 size: 14 residues. The CDR3 reads CASSSSRQGDTIYF. Written as DNA, the CDR3 is TGTGCCAGCTCATCCAGTCGACAGGGGGACACCATATATTTT.

The V gene is TRBV7-3, the J gene TRBJ2-1; TRBD1 matches 8 bases. Trimming removed 6 bases from V and 10 bases from J; junction bases left unmatched: 11. CDR3 length: 14 residues. Germline V gene lookup returns CDR1 SGHTA and CDR2 FQGTGA. The CDR3 protein is CASREGTGLGEQFF. The CDR3, as DNA: TGTGCCAGCAGGGAGGGGACAGGACTGGGCGAGCAGTTCTTC.

The V gene is TRBV7-2, the J gene TRBJ2-7; perhaps D is TRBD1 or TRBD2 (6 bases each). Per the germline V gene, CDR1 is SGHTA and CDR2 is FQGNSA. Trimming took 6 bases from V and 6 from J, leaving 24 bases between them. The CDR3 spans 16 residues. CDR3 bases: TGTGCCAGCAGGGGAACCGGCGAGGGCAGGGGAGGCGAGCAGTACTTC. It specifies CASRGTGEGRGGEQYF.

This clone was recorded once. V is TRBV9 and J is TRBJ2-5; 8 positions agree with TRBD1. The V and J ends lost 0 bases and 1 base, in that order; junction bases with no gene match: 5. Germline V gene lookup returns CDR1 SGDLS and CDR2 YYNGEE. This CDR3 is 16 amino acids long. The CDR3 coding sequence is TGTGCCAGCAGCGTAGGGACAGGGATTTCCCAAGAGACCCAGTACTTC. Its translation: CASSVGTGISQETQYF.

The sample holds a few counts of this clone. The chain links TRBV6-5 to TRBJ2-7, with 7 bases fitting TRBD1. V lost 6 bases to trimming and J lost 0 bases; unmatched junction nucleotides: 8. Germline CDR1 reads MNHEY; CDR2 reads SVGAGI. The CDR3 contains 15 residues. The CDR3 DNA sequence: TGTGCCAGCAGCCAGACAGGGAGTGCCTCCTACGAGCAGTACTTC. Translated: CASSQTGSASYEQYF.

J is TRBJ2-1 and V is TRBV7-9; 8 bases agree with TRBD2. The CDR3 spans 15 residues. The trim removed 3 bases at V and 8 bases at J, leaving 9 bases unmatched. The germline CDR1 and CDR2 sequences are SEHNR and FQNEAQ (reference sequence). This chain's CDR3 is CASSLGRGGFDEQFF. CDR3 nucleotides: TGTGCCAGCAGCTTGGGACGGGGGGGCTTCGATGAGCAGTTCTTC.

The chain combines TRBV30 with TRBJ1-4, with a tentative D call TRBD1 (6 bases). V lost 2 bases and J 1 base, leaving 14 bases between the germline ends. This CDR3 spans 16 amino acids. The germline gives CDR1 GTSNPN, CDR2 SVGIG (reference sequence). The CDR3 protein is CAWSHRGGLTNEKLFF. In nucleotides, the CDR3 is TGTGCCTGGAGTCATCGAGGGGGTTTAACTAATGAAAAACTGTTTTTT.

The chain combines TRBV6-5 with TRBJ2-2; D remains ambiguous. V lost 7 bases to trimming and J lost 4 bases, with 13 bases between them. The CDR3 runs to 14 residues. The germline CDR1 and CDR2 sequences are MNHEY and SVGAGI. CDR3 sequence reads: CASKPTWGTGELFF. In DNA form, the CDR3 reads TGTGCCAGCAAACCGACCTGGGGCACCGGGGAGCTGTTTTTT.

The rearrangement joins TRBV20-1 to TRBJ2-7, with no clear D. V lost 2 bases, J lost 5 bases, and 7 bases lay in between. CDR3 length equals 11 residues. CDR1 is DFQATT and CDR2 is SNEGSKA in the germline V gene (reference sequence). The CDR3 bases are TGCAGTGCTAGACCAATGGACGAGCAGTACTTC. Translation gives CSARPMDEQYF.

The V gene is TRBV28, the J gene TRBJ1-4; 8 bases fit TRBD1. Unmatched junction bases numbered 9, after V lost 4 bases and J lost 8 bases. The CDR3 is 15 amino acids. Germline V gene lookup returns CDR1 MDHEN and CDR2 SYDVKM. The CDR3 bases are TGTGCCAGCAGTTCCCAGGGGGCAGGAGGGGAAAAACTGTTTTTT. Translation gives CASSSQGAGGEKLFF.

This clone was seen a few times. The chain has TRBV5-1 and TRBJ2-1; 7 bases agree with TRBD2. In germline, CDR1 is SGHRS, CDR2 YFSETQ. There are 15 residues in the CDR3. V was pared by 4 bases and J by 10 bases, with 14 bases of the junction left unmatched. The CDR3 nucleotides read TGCGCCAGCAGCCCCGGGACTACCACGCGGGGGGAGCAGTTCTTC. Protein sequence: CASSPGTTTRGEQFF.

The chain links TRBV28 to TRBJ2-7; perhaps D is TRBD1 or TRBD2 (5 bases each). V shed 6 bases and J shed 4 bases, with 13 bases lying between them. The V gene's germline CDR1 is MDHEN and CDR2 SYDVKM. CDR3 size: 13 residues. The CDR3 DNA follows: TGTGCCAGCAGCACCGGGGCCTTGTACGAGCAGTACTTC. It yields the protein CASSTGALYEQYF.

V gene TRBV19 combines with J gene TRBJ1-4; D possibly corresponds to TRBD1 (5 bases). The V gene's germline CDR1 is LNHDA and CDR2 SQIVND (reference sequence). The CDR3 has 14 amino acids. The V gene lost 6 bases and the J gene lost 7 bases, with 15 bases spanning the gap. The CDR3 region is CASSPQGRTEKLFF. CDR3 DNA sequence: TGTGCCAGTAGCCCCCAGGGACGGACTGAAAAACTGTTTTTT.